Below, 27 T cell receptor beta chains from the same sample are listed, as sequenced in a study of response to subunit inactivated influenza vaccine (dated by TCRdb to between 2018 and 2020). Library generation was performed with RT-PCR. The instrument given in TCRdb is Illumina HiSeq 2500. TCRdb reran the public reads through fastp at Q25 and MiXCR, keeping productive beta chains. Rows with one shared CDR3 protein collapse into an entry with the most common genes and DNA. The sample records 180,000 or so distinct CDR3 sequences, about 12% of which are singletons. 25% to 30% of the sample comes from the top ten. The sample was also linked to a second study, of T cells expressing NK-cell markers. As that second paper reports: TCR beta cDNA libraries were made by 5'RACE template switching that added a universal primer site and unique molecular identifiers.

The sample was CD8+ T cells sorted from PBMCs, taken 12 days after vaccination. These receptors were obtained from a man between 50 and 59 years old who received an inactivated influenza vaccine. Donor details come from another sample of the same person, matched by shared clones.

This clonotype was counted between two and nine times. This sequence joins TRBV7-2 and TRBJ2-7; TRBD1 aligns across 12 bases. The CDR3 has 15 amino acids. Germline lookup yields CDR1 SGHTA and CDR2 FQGNSA. The trim removed 1 base at V and 6 bases at J, leaving 4 bases unmatched. The chain's CDR3 is CASSLGGTGGSEQYF. CDR3 nucleotides: TGTGCCAGCAGCTTAGGTGGGACAGGGGGCAGCGAGCAGTACTTC.

This clonotype occurred a few times. This sequence joins TRBV12-3 or TRBV12-4 and TRBJ2-5; 8 nucleotides align to TRBD2. V was clipped by 5 bases and J by 0 bases; unmatched bases: 5. This CDR3 region has 15 residues. The CDR3 DNA reads TGTGCCAGCAGTCCCAAACTAGCGGACCAAGAGACCCAGTACTTC. Its translation is CASSPKLADQETQYF.

This clonotype was seen a few times. V usage is TRBV11-2 and J usage is TRBJ2-1; 9 nucleotides line up with TRBD2. This CDR3 region has 16 residues. Germline CDR1 and CDR2: SGHAT and FQNNGV. The V segment lost 3 bases and the J segment 7 bases; nucleotides outside the gene matches: 10. This CDR3 is CASSFWAGGPKNEQFF. In DNA, the CDR3 is TGTGCCAGCAGCTTTTGGGCGGGAGGGCCGAAGAATGAGCAGTTCTTC.

This clonotype came up many times. The chain couples TRBV30 to TRBJ2-2; unclear D gene. Germline V gives CDR1 GTSNPN, CDR2 SVGIG (reference sequence). The CDR3 sequence is 15 residues long. V was clipped by 2 bases and J by 3 bases, with 13 bases between them. The DNA for the CDR3 is TGTGCCTGGAGTACCGAGGACGGATACACCGGGGAGCTGTTTTTT. This sequence encodes CAWSTEDGYTGELFF.

The chain links TRBV7-2 to TRBJ1-1; no definite D call. The CDR3 is 10 amino acids. Looked up from germline, CDR1 is SGHTA and CDR2 is FQGNSA. The germline V and J ends were trimmed by 3 bases and 7 bases, with 3 bases remaining between them. The CDR3 loop is CASSFGEAFF. In nucleotides, the CDR3 is TGTGCCAGCAGCTTTGGTGAAGCTTTCTTT.

This clonotype was found a few times. The rearrangement joins TRBV6-1 to TRBJ2-2; the D is unclear. V lost 6 bases, J lost 3 bases, and 11 bases lay in between. The V gene's germline CDR1 is MNHNS and CDR2 SASEGT. CDR3 length equals 14 residues. The CDR3 loop reads CASSTGPYTGELFF. Written as DNA, the CDR3 is TGTGCCAGCAGCACCGGGCCCTACACCGGGGAGCTGTTTTTT.

V is TRBV19 and J is TRBJ2-3, with no clear D. V dropped 5 bases and J dropped 0 bases, with 9 bases sitting between them. The CDR3 covers 14 residues. CDR1 and CDR2 (germline): LNHDA, SQIVND (reference sequence). The CDR3 here is CASSLRHSTDTQYF. The CDR3 coding sequence is TGTGCCAGTAGTCTCCGACACAGCACAGATACGCAGTATTTT.

CDR3 sequence reads: CASSSDRGHHEQYF. The CDR3 bases are TGTGCCAGCAGTTCGGACAGGGGGCACCACGAGCAGTACTTC. The chain uses TRBV6-5 and TRBJ2-7; 11 nucleotides match TRBD1. Germline CDR1 reads MNHEY; CDR2 reads SVGAGI. Unmatched junction bases numbered 4, after V lost 4 bases and J lost 5 bases. This CDR3 region has 14 residues.

This clonotype was observed many times. One end of the junction varies from germline; a read error may be responsible. The chain links TRBV7-7 to TRBJ2-2; perhaps TRBD1 as D (7 bases). The CDR3 sequence is 15 residues long. CDR1 SSHAT and CDR2 FNYEAQ come from the germline V gene (reference sequence). Here the CDR3 DNA reads TGTGCTAGCAGCTTATACCAGGGGGGCACCGGGGAGCTGTTTTTT. This encodes CASSLYQGGTGELFF.

This chain joins TRBV6-5 and TRBJ2-1; D is possibly TRBD2 (6 bases). V was pared by 4 bases and J by 2 bases, with 12 bases between. Germline lookup yields CDR1 MNHEY and CDR2 SVGAGI. CDR3 length: 15 amino acids. DNA of the CDR3: TGTGCCAGCAGTTTCGGGGGTTCCCCCTACAATGAGCAGTTCTTC. Its protein is CASSFGGSPYNEQFF.

This sequence joins TRBV28 and TRBJ1-6; no clear D. Germline CDR1 MDHEN, CDR2 SYDVKM. CDR3 size: 14 residues. V dropped 2 bases and J dropped 4 bases, with 6 bases sitting between them. CDR3 DNA sequence: TGTGCCAGCAGTTTAGAGCGTTATAATTCACCCCTCCACTTT. Amino acids: CASSLERYNSPLHF.

Only a few counts were recorded for this clonotype. The V and J genes are TRBV7-9 and TRBJ2-5; the match to TRBD2 covers 7 bases. V lost 2 bases and J lost 1; bases outside the gene matches: 10. CDR3 length equals 17 residues. Germline assignment: CDR1 SEHNR and CDR2 FQNEAQ (reference sequence). CDR3: CASSLREGLGFQETQYF. The CDR3 coding sequence is TGTGCCAGCAGCTTAAGGGAGGGCCTAGGGTTCCAAGAGACCCAGTACTTC.

This clonotype has more than one count but fewer than ten. V gene TRBV21-1 combines with J gene TRBJ1-5. TRBV21-1 is labeled a pseudogene. The CDR3 length is 17 residues. CDR3 DNA: TGTGCCAGCAGCTCGGGGCCGCCGTCCGGGAGGGATCAGCCCCAGCATTTT. Its protein is CASSSGPPSGRDQPQHF.

This clonotype was detected only a few times. This chain links TRBV20-1 with TRBJ1-1; D gene unclear. Germline CDR1 DFQATT, CDR2 SNEGSKA (reference sequence). The CDR3 sequence is 14 residues long. V was pared by 3 bases and J by 7 bases, with 18 bases between. CDR3 in DNA: TGCAGTGCTAGTCTCGGGGTGGCCGGGTATGAAGCTTTCTTT. Amino acids: CSASLGVAGYEAFF.

This clonotype was seen ten or more times. The chain is built from TRBV28 and TRBJ2-7, with a tentative D call TRBD2 (5 bases). The germline V gene encodes CDR1 MDHEN and CDR2 SYDVKM. The CDR3 spans 16 residues. The V end was cut by 5 bases, the J end by 5 bases, with 22 bases between. The CDR3 bases are TGTGCCAGCAGTACATCTTACGGCCCCCGGACTGACGAGCAGTACTTC. It codes for CASSTSYGPRTDEQYF.

The CDR3 region is CASSIVVSSPNEQFF. CDR3 nucleotide sequence: TGTGCCAGTAGTATAGTAGTTAGTTCTCCCAATGAGCAGTTCTTC. The chain joins TRBV19 to TRBJ2-1; no firm D call. This CDR3 comprises 15 residues. V dropped 1 base and J dropped 6 bases, with 13 bases sitting between them. Germline V lookup: CDR1 LNHDA, CDR2 SQIVND (reference sequence).

The chain uses TRBV9 and TRBJ1-5, with D perhaps TRBD1 (5 bases). The CDR3 contains 14 residues. Looked up from germline, CDR1 is SGDLS and CDR2 is YYNGEE. Trimming took 3 bases from V and 6 from J, leaving 13 bases between them. In nucleotides, the CDR3 is TGTGCCAGCAGCGCCCAAGGGGTTAGTCAGCCCCAGCATTTT. Its protein is CASSAQGVSQPQHF.

This clonotype was counted a few times. The chain joins TRBV20-1 to TRBJ2-6, with 8 positions matching TRBD1. Per germline, CDR1 DFQATT and CDR2 SNEGSKA (reference sequence). After removal of 3 bases from V and 4 bases from J, the junction contained 8 bases not matched to a gene. CDR3 length: 16 amino acids. CDR3 in amino acids: CSARVQGAGGANVLTF. The CDR3 DNA reads TGCAGTGCTAGGGTCCAGGGGGCGGGAGGGGCCAACGTCCTGACTTTC.

This clonotype was detected many times. CDR3 amino acids: CASSQGLAGISSYNEQFF. The DNA of the CDR3 is TGTGCCAGCAGTCAGGGACTAGCGGGGATCAGCTCCTACAATGAGCAGTTCTTC. The chain joins TRBV6-2 or TRBV6-3 to TRBJ2-1, with 13 positions matching TRBD2. Per the germline V gene, CDR1 is MNHEY and CDR2 is SVGEGT. V gave up 5 bases and J gave up 0 bases; unmatched junction bases: 7. CDR3 length: 18 residues.

This clonotype has ten or more counts. This sequence joins TRBV7-9 and TRBJ2-1, with TRBD2 matching over 10 bases. Looked up from germline, CDR1 is SEHNR and CDR2 is FQNEAQ (reference sequence). V shed 5 bases, J shed 7 bases, and the junction held 11 bases outside the gene matches. There are 16 residues in the CDR3. In DNA, the CDR3 is TGTGCCAGCAGCGGTCGAACTAGCGGGATGGTAAATGAGCAGTTCTTC. Translating gives CASSGRTSGMVNEQFF.

This clonotype was observed a few times. The chain is built from TRBV27 and TRBJ1-2; no firm D call. The V end was cut by 3 bases, the J end by 4 bases, with 18 bases between. This CDR3 region has 16 residues. Germline assignment: CDR1 MNHEY and CDR2 SMNVEV (reference sequence). The CDR3 region is CASSFSTPDVGYGYTF. CDR3 in DNA: TGTGCCAGCAGTTTTTCTACTCCGGACGTCGGCTATGGCTACACCTTC.

This clonotype was seen a single time. This chain joins TRBV4-1 and TRBJ2-3, with D perhaps TRBD1 (6 bases). The length of the CDR3 is 16 residues. V gave up 3 bases and J gave up 2 bases, with 15 bases separating them. Germline CDR1 reads MGHRA; CDR2 reads YSYEKL. Here the CDR3 reads CASSHSSGQVTDTQYF. The CDR3 DNA is TGCGCCAGCAGCCATTCGTCGGGACAAGTCACAGATACGCAGTATTTT.

This clonotype was seen a handful of times. With a much larger clone just one base away, this may be a read error. This chain uses TRBV24-1 with TRBJ2-7; D possibly uses TRBD1 or TRBD2 (6 bases each). CDR1 and CDR2 from the germline V gene are KGHDR and SFDVKD. This CDR3 is built from 13 residues. The CDR3 nucleotides are TGTGCCACCAGTGAGGGGGGCACTTACGAGCGGTACTTC. Protein product: CATSEGGTYERYF.

This clonotype was found many times. This chain connects TRBV20-1 to TRBJ2-4; D possibly matches TRBD1 or TRBD2 (5 bases each). V was clipped by 6 bases and J by 7 bases, with 16 bases between them. CDR3 length: 13 amino acids. Looked up from germline, CDR1 is DFQATT and CDR2 is SNEGSKA (reference sequence). The CDR3 nucleotides read TGCAGTGCCGTGGGGGTAAACTGGAACATTCAGTACTTC. Translating it yields CSAVGVNWNIQYF.

A few counts support this clonotype. The germline gene is not matched at one end of the junction; a read error may be the cause. V is TRBV7-7 and J is TRBJ2-2, with TRBD2 as a possible D gene (5 bases). The CDR3 spans 12 residues. Germline CDR1 and CDR2: SSHAT and FNYEAQ (reference sequence). As DNA, the CDR3 is TGTGCTAGCAGCTATGGGAGCGGGGAGCTGTTTTTT. Its translation: CASSYGSGELFF.

This CDR3 reads CASSQGRAVNQPQHF. The CDR3, as DNA: TGCGCCAGCAGCCAAGGAAGGGCCGTAAATCAGCCCCAGCATTTT. The chain employs TRBV4-3 and TRBJ1-5; D is unclear. V was shortened by 1 base and J by 4 bases, with 11 bases between the two germline ends. Germline values: CDR1 LGHNA, CDR2 YSLEER. CDR3 length: 15 residues.

This clonotype was seen a few times. This chain connects TRBV29-1 to TRBJ1-1, with no clear D. Trimming removed 2 bases at V and 3 bases at J, with 10 bases between. This CDR3 is 13 amino acids long. Germline CDR1 reads SQVTM; CDR2 reads ANQGSEA. The CDR3 nucleotides are TGCAGCGTTGAACTAGGGTCTCACACTGAAGCTTTCTTT. Its protein product is CSVELGSHTEAFF.